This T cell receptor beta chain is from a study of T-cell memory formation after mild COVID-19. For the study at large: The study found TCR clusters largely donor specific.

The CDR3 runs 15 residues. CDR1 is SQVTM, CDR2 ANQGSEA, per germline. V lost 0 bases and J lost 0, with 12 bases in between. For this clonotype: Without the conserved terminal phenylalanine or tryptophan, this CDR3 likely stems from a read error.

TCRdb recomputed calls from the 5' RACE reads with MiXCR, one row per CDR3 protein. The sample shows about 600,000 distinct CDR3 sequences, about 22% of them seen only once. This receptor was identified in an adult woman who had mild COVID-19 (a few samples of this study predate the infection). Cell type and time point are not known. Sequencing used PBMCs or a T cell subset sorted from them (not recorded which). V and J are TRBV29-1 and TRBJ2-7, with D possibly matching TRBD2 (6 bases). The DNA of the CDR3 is TGCAGCGTTGAAGATCGTGCGGGGCCCTCCTACGAGCAGTACTTA. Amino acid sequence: CSVEDRAGPSYEQYL.